The sequence of this TCR beta chain was determined in a study of shared clonotypes between healthy human individuals. The CDR3 has 14 residues. Trimming cost V 0 bases and J 6 bases, with 12 bases left between them. Germline-derived CDR1 and CDR2 are LNHDA and SQIVND (reference sequence). Each of the donors was a healthy adult who was HIV-negative and had not had a recent acute infection or vaccination. The split of CD4+ cells yielded CD45RA+ naive and CD45RA-negative memory subsets. The assay was immunoSEQ multiplex PCR, and TCRdb's table has in-frame clones only and misses some. The sample contains under 750,000 clones, just under 75% of which appear only once. This clone has a single count.

This sequence originates from a woman aged 25 to 39 in good health. J is TRBJ2-7 and V is TRBV19; D is perhaps TRBD2 (5 bases). Sequenced material: memory CD4+ T cells sorted from blood. Subset meaning: CD45RA-negative fraction. The CDR3 spells CASSIDPQAGEQYF. The CDR3 nucleotides read TGTGCCAGTAGTATAGATCCGCAGGCGGGCGAGCAGTACTTC.